The 13 T cell receptor beta chains reported below all come from one sample, sequenced in a study of T cell responses to AZD1222 COVID-19 vaccine (dated by TCRdb to the early 2020s). Libraries were built with the immunoSEQ multiplex PCR assay. Imported from immuneACCESS, the table was reduced by TCRdb to in-frame sequences with V and J called. These copies leave out some clones; in studies compared against another copy, an unresolved V gene accounts for under half, and the cause of the remainder is not known. This sample gives over 150,000 clones in total; more than 80% of them show up just once. 6.9% of the sample comes from the top ten. The sample's time point label, decoded: baseline before first vaccination. The sample in question was peripheral blood, obtained on day 0 of AZD1222 vaccination. The receptors shown here come from an adult in good health.

The genes are TRBV3-1 (or the pseudogene TRBV3-2) and TRBJ1-4; D unresolved. V was shortened by 6 bases and J by 7 bases, with 15 bases between the two germline ends. CDR1 LGHDT and CDR2 YNNKEL come from the germline V gene (reference sequence). The CDR3 length is 14 residues. CDR3 DNA: TGTGCCAGCAGACTCGGGATACGTAGTGAAAAACTGTTTTTT. Protein: CASRLGIRSEKLFF.

The chain employs TRBV28 and TRBJ1-4; TRBD1 is a possible D gene (5 bases). Between the trimmed V and J ends, which lost 11 bases and 1 base, there was a span of 11 bases. The CDR3 length is 13 residues. The germline V gene has CDR1 MDHEN and CDR2 SYDVKM. The CDR3 loop reads CAAQGITNEKLFF. The CDR3 DNA follows: TGTGCCGCTCAGGGTATAACTAATGAAAAACTGTTTTTT. Full variable domain (rest looked up from reference TRBV28 and TRBJ1-4): DVKVTQSSRYLVKRTGEKVFLECVQDMDHENMFWYRQDPGLGLRLIYFSYDVKMKEKGDIPEGYSVSREKKERFSLILESASTNQTSMYLCAAQGITNEKLFFGSGTQLSVL.

This clone was seen only a few times. The CDR3 spells CASSYSTPGRYSNQPQHF. The CDR3 bases are TGTGCCAGCAGTTACTCGACCCCGGGGCGGTATAGCAATCAGCCCCAGCATTTT. V and J are TRBV6-2 or TRBV6-3 and TRBJ1-5; tentatively, D is TRBD1 (5 bases). V lost 0 bases to trimming and J lost 0 bases, with 15 bases between them. The length of the CDR3 is 18 residues. CDR1 MNHEY and CDR2 SVGEGT come from the germline V gene.

This sequence joins TRBV29-1 and TRBJ2-2; D call uncertain. Germline V CDR1 and CDR2: SQVTM, ANQGSEA. Trimming cost V 1 base and J 0 bases, with 6 bases left between them. The length of the CDR3 is 14 residues. CDR3 amino acids: CSVEGLANTGELFF. DNA for the CDR3: TGCAGCGTTGAAGGGCTAGCGAACACCGGGGAGCTGTTTTTT.

The CDR3 DNA follows: TGTGCCAGCAGTCCTCTCGGACAGGTTTACAATGAGCAGTTCTTC. Translated, it gives CASSPLGQVYNEQFF. J is TRBJ2-1 and V is TRBV28, with TRBD1 matching over 7 bases. The CDR3 is made up of 15 amino acids. The germline CDR1 and CDR2 sequences are MDHEN and SYDVKM. V lost 5 bases, J lost 4 bases, and 8 bases stayed unmatched.

This chain connects TRBV2 to TRBJ1-2; 7 bases fit TRBD1. The V gene end was trimmed by 7 bases and the J gene end by 5 bases; junction bases not matched to a gene: 10. Germline assignment: CDR1 SNHLY and CDR2 FYNNEI. The CDR3 has 14 residues. As DNA, the CDR3 is TGTGCCAGCAAGCCCCAGGGGGATCAGTATGGCTACACCTTC. Its protein product is CASKPQGDQYGYTF.

The V call is TRBV19, the J call TRBJ1-2; D gene unclear. The CDR3 sequence is 14 residues long. Germline V gene sequence: CDR1 LNHDA, CDR2 SQIVND (reference sequence). Trimming removed 6 bases from V and 4 bases from J, with 15 bases in between. The CDR3 bases are TGTGCCAGTAGCCCATCGAGTGCCAGCTATGGCTACACCTTC. Protein: CASSPSSASYGYTF.

The rearrangement links TRBV6-5 to TRBJ1-2, with TRBD1 matching over 9 bases. V lost 6 bases and J lost 4; bases outside the gene matches: 6. From germline, CDR1 is MNHEY and CDR2 SVGAGI. The CDR3 covers 14 residues. CDR3 sequence reads: CASSIGTGTYGYTF. The DNA for the CDR3 is TGTGCCAGCAGCATTGGGACAGGGACCTATGGCTACACCTTC.

The chain is built from TRBV5-4 and TRBJ2-5; possibly TRBD2 for D (5 bases). V shed 4 bases and J shed 0 bases, with 19 bases lying between them. Germline CDR1 reads SGHNT; CDR2 reads YYREEE (reference sequence). This CDR3 has 17 residues. The CDR3: CASSRRTASRYQETQYF. CDR3 DNA sequence: TGTGCCAGCAGCCGAAGGACGGCTAGCAGGTACCAAGAGACCCAGTACTTC.

In DNA, the CDR3 is TGTGCCAGCAGTTTATTCCCAGGGGATGGCTACACCTTC. This encodes CASSLFPGDGYTF. The chain combines TRBV12-3 or TRBV12-4 with TRBJ1-2, with TRBD1 as a possible D gene (6 bases). Trimming took off 2 bases at V and 6 bases at J, with 10 bases between the two ends. The CDR3 extends over 13 amino acids.

The count of this clone is one. The chain employs TRBV9 and TRBJ2-2; TRBD1 aligns across 9 bases. This CDR3 is built from 15 residues. Germline CDR1 reads SGDLS; CDR2 reads YYNGEE. With 5 bases clipped from V and 4 bases from J, the junction kept 6 bases outside the gene matches. The CDR3 DNA reads as TGTGCCAGCAGTCAGACAGGGGGGCTCACCGGGGAGCTGTTTTTT. Protein sequence: CASSQTGGLTGELFF.

This rearrangement joins TRBV18 to TRBJ2-7; tentatively, D is TRBD1 or TRBD2 (5 bases each). This CDR3 is built from 15 residues. V lost 3 bases to trimming and J lost 7 bases, with 19 bases between them. Germline-derived CDR1 and CDR2 are KGHSH and LQKENI. The CDR3 region is CASSPTRDGHGEQYV. DNA of the CDR3: TGTGCCAGCTCACCCACACGGGACGGCCACGGGGAGCAGTACGTC.

The CDR3 sequence is CASSKPGLAGYNEQFF. The DNA of the CDR3 is TGTGCCAGCAGCAAACCGGGACTAGCGGGATACAATGAGCAGTTCTTC. The gene calls are TRBV7-9 and TRBJ2-1; TRBD2 matches 13 bases. Germline CDR1 is SEHNR and CDR2 is FQNEAQ (reference sequence). This CDR3 has 16 amino acids. V dropped 5 bases and J dropped 4; count of bases not matched to a gene: 5. Filled out from reference TRBV7-9 and TRBJ2-1, the complete variable domain reads DTGVSQNPRHKITKRGQNVTFRCDPISEHNRLYWYRQTLGQGPEFLTYFQNEAQLEKSRLLSDRFSAERPKGSFSTLEIQRTEQGDSAMYLCASSKPGLAGYNEQFFGPGTRLTVL.